These T cell receptor beta chains were read from a single sample in a study of T-cell reconstitution after alpha-beta-depleted transplantation in children. In TCRdb, the PCR reads were re-called with MiXCR into one record per CDR3 protein. The table records fewer than 550,000 distinct CDR3 sequences, about 10% of them present only once. Sequences were derived from PBMCs, sampled before TCRalphabeta/CD19-depleted stem cell transplant. The receptors stem from a child aged 2 to 15 with inherited bone marrow failure, due to receive a stem cell transplant. Each CDR3 is given with its conserved first and last residue. A D gene is named only where the DNA matches it firmly. The listing skips clone size in some rows; elsewhere it reads once, few, many or a size class.

>TRBJ2-1|TRBD2|many|TRBV4-2
CASSRLAGGDEQFF
TGTGCCAGCAGCCGGTTAGCGGGTGGGGATGAGCAGTTCTTC
>TRBJ2-3|.|few|TRBV12-3/TRBV12-4
CASRFPQGYTDTQYF
TGTGCCAGCAGGTTCCCTCAGGGCTACACAGATACGCAGTATTTT
>TRBJ1-2|TRBD1|many|TRBV6-1
CASSDFGGQATYTF
TGTGCCAGCAGTGACTTCGGGGGACAGGCGACCTACACCTTC
>TRBJ2-1|.|many|TRBV7-8
CASSLSGAKQYEQFF
TGTGCCAGCAGCTTAAGCGGCGCCAAACAATATGAGCAGTTCTTC
>TRBJ2-7|TRBD2|many|TRBV20-1
CSAFRLAGDAYEQYF
TGCAGTGCTTTCAGACTAGCGGGAGATGCCTACGAGCAGTACTTC
>TRBJ2-5|TRBD1|many|TRBV15
CATSRTGGWETQYF
TGTGCCACCTCCAGGACAGGGGGCTGGGAGACCCAGTACTTC
>TRBJ2-2|TRBD2|few|TRBV24-1
CATSDLRSGGANTGELFF
TGTGCCACCAGTGATTTGCGCTCGGGAGGGGCGAACACCGGGGAGCTGTTTTTT
>TRBJ1-2|TRBD1|.|TRBV20-1
CSAGQGARDYGYTF
TGCAGTGCTGGACAGGGGGCGCGGGACTATGGCTACACCTTC
>TRBJ2-3|TRBD2|.|TRBV12-3/TRBV12-4
CASSPRGGTSTDTQYF
TGTGCCAGCAGTCCACGGGGGGGGACTAGCACAGATACGCAGTATTTT
>TRBJ1-2|.|few|TRBV27
CASRYRAGAFYGYTF
TGTGCCAGCAGATACCGAGCAGGGGCCTTCTATGGCTACACCTTC
>TRBJ2-1|TRBD2|many|TRBV24-1
CATAGTSGSYNEQFF
TGTGCCACCGCCGGGACTAGCGGGAGTTACAATGAGCAGTTCTTC